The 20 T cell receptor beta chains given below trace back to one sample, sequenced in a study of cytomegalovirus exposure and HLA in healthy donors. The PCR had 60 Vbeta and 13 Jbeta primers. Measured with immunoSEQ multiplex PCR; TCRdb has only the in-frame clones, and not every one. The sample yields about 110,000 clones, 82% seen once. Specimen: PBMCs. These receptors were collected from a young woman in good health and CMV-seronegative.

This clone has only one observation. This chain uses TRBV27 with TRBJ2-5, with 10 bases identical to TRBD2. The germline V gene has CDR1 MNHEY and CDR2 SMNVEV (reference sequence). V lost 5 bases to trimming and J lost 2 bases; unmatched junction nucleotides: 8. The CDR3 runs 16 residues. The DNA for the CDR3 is TGTGCCAGCAGTGCGGGACTAGCGCCGCCTCAAGAGACCCAGTACTTC. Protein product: CASSAGLAPPQETQYF.

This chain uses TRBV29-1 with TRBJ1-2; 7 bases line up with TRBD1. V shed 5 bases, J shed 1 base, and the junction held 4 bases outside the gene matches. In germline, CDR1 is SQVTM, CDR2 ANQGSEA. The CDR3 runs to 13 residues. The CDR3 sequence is CSVTDRVNYGYTF. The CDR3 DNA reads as TGCAGCGTTACCGACAGGGTTAACTATGGCTACACCTTC.

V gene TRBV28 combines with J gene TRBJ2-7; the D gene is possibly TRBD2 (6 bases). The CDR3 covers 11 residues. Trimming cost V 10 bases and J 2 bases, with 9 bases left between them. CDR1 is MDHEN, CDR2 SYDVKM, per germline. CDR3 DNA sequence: TGTGCCATCCGGGGGACCTACGAGCAGTACTTC. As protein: CAIRGTYEQYF. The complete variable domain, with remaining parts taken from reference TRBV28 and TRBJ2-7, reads DVKVTQSSRYLVKRTGEKVFLECVQDMDHENMFWYRQDPGLGLRLIYFSYDVKMKEKGDIPEGYSVSREKKERFSLILESASTNQTSMYLCAIRGTYEQYFGPGTRLTVT.

The DNA of the CDR3 is TGCGCCAGCAGCCCCCAGGACAGGTCACATCAGCCCCAGCATTTT. Its protein is CASSPQDRSHQPQHF. V is TRBV4-1 and J is TRBJ1-5; 7 bases line up with TRBD1. The CDR3 runs 15 residues. The V gene's germline CDR1 is MGHRA and CDR2 YSYEKL. The trim removed 4 bases at V and 5 bases at J, leaving 8 bases unmatched.

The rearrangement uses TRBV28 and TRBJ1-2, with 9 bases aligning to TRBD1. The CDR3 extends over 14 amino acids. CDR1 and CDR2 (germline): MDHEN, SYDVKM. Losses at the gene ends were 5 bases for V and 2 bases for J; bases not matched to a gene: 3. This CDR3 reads CASSPGTGNYGYTF. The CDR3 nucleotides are TGTGCCAGCAGTCCCGGGACAGGGAACTATGGCTACACCTTC.

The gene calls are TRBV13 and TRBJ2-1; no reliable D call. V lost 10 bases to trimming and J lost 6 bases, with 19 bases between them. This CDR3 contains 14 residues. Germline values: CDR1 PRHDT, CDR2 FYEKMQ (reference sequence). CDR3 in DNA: TGTGCCACGAGTAGTCCGAGGAGCCGCAATGAGCAGTTCTTC. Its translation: CATSSPRSRNEQFF.

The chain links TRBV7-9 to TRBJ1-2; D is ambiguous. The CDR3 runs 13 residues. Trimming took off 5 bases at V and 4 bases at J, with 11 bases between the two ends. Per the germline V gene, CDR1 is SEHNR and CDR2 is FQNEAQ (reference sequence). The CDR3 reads CASSNREVYGYTF. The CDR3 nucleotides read TGTGCCAGCAGCAACCGGGAGGTCTATGGCTACACCTTC.

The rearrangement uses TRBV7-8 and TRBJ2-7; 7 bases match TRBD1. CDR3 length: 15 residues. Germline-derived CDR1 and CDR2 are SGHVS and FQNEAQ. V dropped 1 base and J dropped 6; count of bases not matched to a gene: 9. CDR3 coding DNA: TGTGCCAGCAGCTTAGAAGGGACAGAGTCTTTCGAGCAGTACGTC. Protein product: CASSLEGTESFEQYV.

CDR3 nucleotide sequence: TGTGCCAGCAGCCGACAGGGGGCAGGGTCCTATGGCTACACCTTC. Translating it yields CASSRQGAGSYGYTF. The V and J genes are TRBV7-2 and TRBJ1-2; TRBD1 matches 10 bases. Germline CDR1 SGHTA, CDR2 FQGNSA. V was pared by 5 bases and J by 4 bases, with 7 bases of the junction left unmatched. CDR3 size: 15 residues.

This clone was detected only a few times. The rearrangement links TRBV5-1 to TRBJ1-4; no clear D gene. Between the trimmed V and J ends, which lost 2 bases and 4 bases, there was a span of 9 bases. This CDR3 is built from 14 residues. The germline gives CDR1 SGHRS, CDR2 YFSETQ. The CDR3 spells CASSFSGYNEKLFF. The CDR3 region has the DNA TGCGCCAGCAGCTTCTCGGGGTATAATGAAAAACTGTTTTTT.

The CDR3 region has the DNA TGTGCCAGCAGCCAAGACCCCGCCGGACAGGCGCGAGAGACCCAGTACTTC. Translating it yields CASSQDPAGQARETQYF. The chain recombines TRBV14 with TRBJ2-5, with TRBD1 matching over 7 bases. This CDR3 is built from 17 residues. The germline V gene has CDR1 SGHDN and CDR2 FVKESK. Germline trimming cut 0 bases from V and 4 bases from J; bases unmatched to any gene: 11. Full variable domain (remainder filled in from reference TRBV14 and TRBJ2-5): EAGVTQFPSHSVIEKGQTVTLRCDPISGHDNLYWYRRVMGKEIKFLLHFVKESKQDESGMPNNRFLAERTGGTYSTLKVQPAELEDSGVYFCASSQDPAGQARETQYFGPGTRLLVL.

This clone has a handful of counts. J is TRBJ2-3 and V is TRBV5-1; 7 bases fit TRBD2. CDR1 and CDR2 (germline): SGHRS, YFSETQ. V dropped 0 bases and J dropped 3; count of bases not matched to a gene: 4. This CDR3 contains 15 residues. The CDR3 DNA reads TGCGCCAGCAGCTTGGTAGCTAGCGGAACAGATACGCAGTATTTT. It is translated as CASSLVASGTDTQYF. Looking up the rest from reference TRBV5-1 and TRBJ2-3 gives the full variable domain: KAGVTQTPRYLIKTRGQQVTLSCSPISGHRSVSWYQQTPGQGLQFLFEYFSETQRNKGNFPGRFSGRQFSNSRSEMNVSTLELGDSALYLCASSLVASGTDTQYFGPGTRLTVL.

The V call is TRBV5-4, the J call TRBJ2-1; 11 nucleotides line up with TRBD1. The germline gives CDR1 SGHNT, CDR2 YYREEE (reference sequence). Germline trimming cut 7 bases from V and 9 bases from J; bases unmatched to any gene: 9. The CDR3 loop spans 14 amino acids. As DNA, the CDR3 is TGTGCCAGCCCATCGGGGACAGGGGGGAGTGAGCAGTTCTTC. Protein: CASPSGTGGSEQFF. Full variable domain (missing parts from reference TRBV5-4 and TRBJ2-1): ETGVTQSPTHLIKTRGQQVTLRCSSQSGHNTVSWYQQALGQGPQFIFQYYREEENGRGNFPPRFSGLQFPNYSSELNVNALELDDSALYLCASPSGTGGSEQFFGPGTRLTVL.

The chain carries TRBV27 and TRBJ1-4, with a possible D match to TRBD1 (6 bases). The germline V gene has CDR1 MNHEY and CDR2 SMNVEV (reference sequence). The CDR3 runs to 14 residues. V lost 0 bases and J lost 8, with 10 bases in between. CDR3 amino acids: CASSLSPGEEKLFF. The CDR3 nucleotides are TGTGCCAGCAGTTTATCGCCAGGGGAGGAAAAACTGTTTTTT. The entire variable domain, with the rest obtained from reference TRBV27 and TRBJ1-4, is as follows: EAQVTQNPRYLITVTGKKLTVTCSQNMNHEYMSWYRQDPGLGLRQIYYSMNVEVTDKGDVPEGYKVSRKEKRNFPLILESPSPNQTSLYFCASSLSPGEEKLFFGSGTQLSVL.

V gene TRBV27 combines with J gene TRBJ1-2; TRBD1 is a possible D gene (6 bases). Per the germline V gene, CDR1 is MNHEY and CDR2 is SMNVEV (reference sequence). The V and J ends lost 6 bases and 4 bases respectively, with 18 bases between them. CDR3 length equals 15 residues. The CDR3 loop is CASRYTYRDPYGYTF. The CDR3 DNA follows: TGTGCCAGCAGGTATACTTACAGGGACCCCTATGGCTACACCTTC.

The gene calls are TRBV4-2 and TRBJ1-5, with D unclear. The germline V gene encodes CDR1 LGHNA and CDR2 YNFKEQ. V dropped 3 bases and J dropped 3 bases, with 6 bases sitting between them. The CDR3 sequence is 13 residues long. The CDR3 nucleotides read TGTGCCAGCAGCCAGGCCCTCAATCAGCCCCAGCATTTT. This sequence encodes CASSQALNQPQHF.

Here the CDR3 reads CASSPITEGIQYF. The DNA of the CDR3 is TGTGCCAGCAGCCCAATCACGGAGGGCATTCAGTACTTC. This rearrangement joins TRBV7-8 to TRBJ2-4; TRBD2 is a possible D gene (6 bases). Germline values: CDR1 SGHVS, CDR2 FQNEAQ. V was clipped by 5 bases and J by 9 bases, with 14 bases between them. This CDR3 region has 13 residues.

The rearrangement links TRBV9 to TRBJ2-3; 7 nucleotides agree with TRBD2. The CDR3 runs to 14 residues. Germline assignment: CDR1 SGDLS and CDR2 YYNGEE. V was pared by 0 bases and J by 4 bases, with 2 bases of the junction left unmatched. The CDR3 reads CASSVGLAADTQYF. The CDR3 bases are TGTGCCAGCAGCGTAGGCCTAGCGGCAGATACGCAGTATTTT.

CDR3 sequence reads: CASSIVPYPSNQPQHF. The DNA for the CDR3 is TGTGCCAGTAGTATAGTTCCCTATCCTTCTAATCAGCCCCAGCATTTT. The chain is built from TRBV19 and TRBJ1-5; D uncertain. V was pared by 1 base and J by 4 bases, with 14 bases between. Germline CDR1 reads LNHDA; CDR2 reads SQIVND (reference sequence). This CDR3 has 16 amino acids.

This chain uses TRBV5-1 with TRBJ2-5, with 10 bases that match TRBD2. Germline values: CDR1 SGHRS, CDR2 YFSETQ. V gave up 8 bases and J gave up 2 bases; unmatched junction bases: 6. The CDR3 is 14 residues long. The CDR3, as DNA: TGCGCCAGTATAGCGGGAGGAGGGCAAGAGACCCAGTACTTC. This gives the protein CASIAGGGQETQYF.